Listed below are T cell receptor beta chains from one sample, sequenced in a study of shared clonotypes between healthy human individuals. Produced via immunoSEQ multiplex PCR; TCRdb's table is partial and in-frame only. The table lists around 2,000,000 clones, just over 90% of them singletons. What was sequenced was naive CD8+ T cells from PBMCs. Receptors originate from a man in his late teens or twenties in good health. Some clones in this sample may be carry-over from other donors' samples. CDR3s include the opening cysteine and the closing phenylalanine or tryptophan. A D gene is named only where the DNA matches it firmly. Some rows have no size entry. The others give once, few or many, or a class for an expanded clone.

clone_size: -
v_call: TRBV27
d_call: -
j_call: TRBJ2-2
cdr3_nt: TGTGCCAGCAGTCCTCACCTGTCCGGGGAGCTGTTTTTT
cdr3_aa: CASSPHLSGELFF

clone_size: -
v_call: TRBV7-6
d_call: -
j_call: TRBJ2-7
cdr3_nt: TGTGCCAGCAGCCAGGGGTTTCGGACGGAGGACTACGAGCAGTACTTC
cdr3_aa: CASSQGFRTEDYEQYF

clone_size: -
v_call: TRBV9
d_call: TRBD2
j_call: TRBJ2-3
cdr3_nt: TGTGCCAGCAGCGTACAGACTAGCGAACCCACAGATACGCAGTATTTT
cdr3_aa: CASSVQTSEPTDTQYF

clone_size: -
v_call: TRBV4-1
d_call: -
j_call: TRBJ2-1
cdr3_nt: TGCGCCAGCAGCCAGGAGGGGGGGATTGGGCAGTTCTTC
cdr3_aa: CASSQEGGIGQFF

clone_size: -
v_call: TRBV7-2
d_call: -
j_call: TRBJ2-3
cdr3_nt: TGTGCCAGCTCGGGGGTTTGGGGAACAGATACGCAGTATTTT
cdr3_aa: CASSGVWGTDTQYF

clone_size: -
v_call: TRBV28
d_call: -
j_call: TRBJ2-5
cdr3_nt: TGTGCCAGCAGTTTATCTGACGGGAGAGGGCGGGAGACCCAGTACTTC
cdr3_aa: CASSLSDGRGRETQYF

clone_size: -
v_call: TRBV7-9
d_call: -
j_call: TRBJ1-1
cdr3_nt: TGTGCCAGCAGCTTAGGTTCCAGAGAAGCTTTCTTT
cdr3_aa: CASSLGSREAFF

clone_size: -
v_call: TRBV28
d_call: -
j_call: TRBJ2-2
cdr3_nt: TGTGCCAGCAGTTACCGGCAGCAGGCAACGAACACCGGGGAGCTGTTTTTT
cdr3_aa: CASSYRQQATNTGELFF

clone_size: -
v_call: TRBV7-2
d_call: -
j_call: TRBJ1-2
cdr3_nt: TGTGCCAGCAGCTTAGCGGGGGACGGAACTTACTATGGCTACACCTTC
cdr3_aa: CASSLAGDGTYYGYTF

clone_size: -
v_call: TRBV27
d_call: TRBD1
j_call: TRBJ2-1
cdr3_nt: TGTGCCAGCAGTCCAACCGGGACAGCCCCTTTGTACTCCTACAATGAGCAGTTCTTC
cdr3_aa: CASSPTGTAPLYSYNEQFF

clone_size: -
v_call: TRBV19
d_call: -
j_call: TRBJ2-2
cdr3_nt: TGTGCCAGTAGTATAGGATTGGGGGAGCTGTTTTTT
cdr3_aa: CASSIGLGELFF

clone_size: -
v_call: TRBV6-1
d_call: -
j_call: TRBJ2-1
cdr3_nt: TGTGCCAGCAGTGAAAGGGGCAGCTCCTACAATGAGCAGTTCTTC
cdr3_aa: CASSERGSSYNEQFF

clone_size: once
v_call: TRBV4-3
d_call: TRBD2
j_call: TRBJ2-7
cdr3_nt: TGCGCCAGCAGCCTTAGCGGGAGTAACGAGCAGTACTTC
cdr3_aa: CASSLSGSNEQYF

clone_size: -
v_call: TRBV27
d_call: TRBD2
j_call: TRBJ2-7
cdr3_nt: TGTGCCAGCAGTCCCCTGGCGGGGGGCCACGAGCAGTACTTC
cdr3_aa: CASSPLAGGHEQYF

clone_size: few
v_call: TRBV4-1
d_call: TRBD1
j_call: TRBJ1-1
cdr3_nt: TGCGCCAGCAGCCAAGCCGGGACAGGGACCACTGAAGCTTTCTTT
cdr3_aa: CASSQAGTGTTEAFF

clone_size: -
v_call: TRBV9
d_call: TRBD2
j_call: TRBJ2-1
cdr3_nt: TGTGCCAGCAGCGATAGCGGGAGGAACAATGAGCAGTTCTTC
cdr3_aa: CASSDSGRNNEQFF

clone_size: -
v_call: TRBV27
d_call: -
j_call: TRBJ2-7
cdr3_nt: TGTGCCAGCAGTCCCAGTTTAGATCCCTACGAGCAGTACTTC
cdr3_aa: CASSPSLDPYEQYF

clone_size: -
v_call: TRBV27
d_call: -
j_call: TRBJ1-5
cdr3_nt: TGTGCCAGCAGTTTCGGGGGCAGCAATCAGCCCCAGCATTTT
cdr3_aa: CASSFGGSNQPQHF

clone_size: -
v_call: TRBV7-9
d_call: TRBD1
j_call: TRBJ2-3
cdr3_nt: TGTGCCAGCAGCCTCAGGGGGCTGGCGGATACGCAGTATTTT
cdr3_aa: CASSLRGLADTQYF

clone_size: -
v_call: TRBV4-3
d_call: -
j_call: TRBJ2-7
cdr3_nt: TGCGCCAGCAGCCAAGACGCGGGACGCCTAGTGGAGCAGTACTTC
cdr3_aa: CASSQDAGRLVEQYF

clone_size: -
v_call: TRBV5-1
d_call: -
j_call: TRBJ1-5
cdr3_nt: TGCGCCAGCAGCCCCGAGGGGGTGTACAATCAGCCCCAGCATTTT
cdr3_aa: CASSPEGVYNQPQHF

clone_size: -
v_call: TRBV27
d_call: -
j_call: TRBJ2-5
cdr3_nt: TGTGCCAGCAGCACAACAGGGTCCGAAGAGGCCCAGTACTTC
cdr3_aa: CASSTTGSEEAQYF

clone_size: -
v_call: TRBV4-1
d_call: -
j_call: TRBJ1-1
cdr3_nt: TGCGCCAGCAGCCAAGTTGGACGGATTTTCACTGAAGCTTTCTTT
cdr3_aa: CASSQVGRIFTEAFF

clone_size: -
v_call: TRBV6-6
d_call: -
j_call: TRBJ1-1
cdr3_nt: TGTGCCAGCAGTTACTATAATGCAGGCCATGAAGCTTTCTTT
cdr3_aa: CASSYYNAGHEAFF

clone_size: -
v_call: TRBV7-8
d_call: -
j_call: TRBJ2-7
cdr3_nt: TGTGCCAGCAGCCTCGGGCGGGCAAAGACCTACGAGCAGTACTTC
cdr3_aa: CASSLGRAKTYEQYF

clone_size: -
v_call: TRBV27
d_call: TRBD1
j_call: TRBJ1-2
cdr3_nt: TGTGCCAGCAGTTTAATATCAGGGGGCGAGGAGTATGGCTACACCTTC
cdr3_aa: CASSLISGGEEYGYTF

clone_size: -
v_call: TRBV11-2
d_call: TRBD1
j_call: TRBJ2-7
cdr3_nt: TGTGCCAGCAGCCCGGTGGGACAGGGTGGCGAGCAGTACTTC
cdr3_aa: CASSPVGQGGEQYF

clone_size: -
v_call: TRBV2
d_call: TRBD2
j_call: TRBJ2-3
cdr3_nt: TGTGCCAGCAGTCCGTCGGGGGGGCGGGAGATAGATACGCAGTATTTT
cdr3_aa: CASSPSGGREIDTQYF

clone_size: -
v_call: TRBV27
d_call: -
j_call: TRBJ2-7
cdr3_nt: TGTGCCAGCAGCCTCCGAGGGACCAGTATAATCTACGAGCAGTACTTC
cdr3_aa: CASSLRGTSIIYEQYF

clone_size: -
v_call: TRBV7-2
d_call: TRBD2
j_call: TRBJ2-7
cdr3_nt: TGTGCCAGCAGCTTACTAGCGGGAGTTTTCTACGAGCAGTACTTC
cdr3_aa: CASSLLAGVFYEQYF

clone_size: -
v_call: TRBV7-8
d_call: TRBD1
j_call: TRBJ2-3
cdr3_nt: TGTGCCAGCAGCCCGCCGGACAGGGTATTGTCGGATACGCAGTATTTT
cdr3_aa: CASSPPDRVLSDTQYF

clone_size: -
v_call: TRBV7-9
d_call: -
j_call: TRBJ2-1
cdr3_nt: TGTGCCAGCAGCCTCGCTAGCGTCGAGCAGTTCTTC
cdr3_aa: CASSLASVEQFF

clone_size: -
v_call: TRBV7-9
d_call: -
j_call: TRBJ2-7
cdr3_nt: TGTGCCAGCAGCCCGAGGGGTATCTGGAACGAGCAGTACTTC
cdr3_aa: CASSPRGIWNEQYF

clone_size: -
v_call: TRBV30
d_call: TRBD1
j_call: TRBJ2-3
cdr3_nt: TGTGCCTGGAGTGTACTGGGGACAGAGAGCACAGATACGCAGTATTTT
cdr3_aa: CAWSVLGTESTDTQYF

clone_size: -
v_call: TRBV29-1
d_call: -
j_call: TRBJ1-1
cdr3_nt: TGCAGCGTTGAAGAGAGGAAGGGTATGGGGTACACTGAAGCTTTCTTT
cdr3_aa: CSVEERKGMGYTEAFF

clone_size: -
v_call: TRBV27
d_call: -
j_call: TRBJ2-6
cdr3_nt: TGTGCCAGCGGTATTGGAGGGGGCTCTGGGGCCAACGTCCTGACTTTC
cdr3_aa: CASGIGGGSGANVLTF

clone_size: -
v_call: TRBV4-2
d_call: -
j_call: TRBJ2-3
cdr3_nt: TGTGCCAGCAGCCCCGACCTAGTTTTCACAGATACGCAGTATTTT
cdr3_aa: CASSPDLVFTDTQYF

clone_size: -
v_call: TRBV19
d_call: -
j_call: TRBJ1-2
cdr3_nt: TGTGCCAGTAGGGACCGCGCGTCCTATGGCTACACCTTC
cdr3_aa: CASRDRASYGYTF

clone_size: -
v_call: TRBV7-9
d_call: -
j_call: TRBJ1-3
cdr3_nt: TGTGCCAGCAGCTTAGCGGTCTCCTCTGGAAACACCATATATTTT
cdr3_aa: CASSLAVSSGNTIYF

clone_size: -
v_call: TRBV5-1
d_call: TRBD2
j_call: TRBJ2-7
cdr3_nt: TGCGCCAGCAGCCCGTTTCTAGCGGGAGGCTCCTACGAGCAGTACTTC
cdr3_aa: CASSPFLAGGSYEQYF

clone_size: -
v_call: TRBV29-1
d_call: TRBD2
j_call: TRBJ2-7
cdr3_nt: TGCAGCGTCTCCGGGACTAGCGGGCTACTCTACGAGCAGTACTTC
cdr3_aa: CSVSGTSGLLYEQYF

clone_size: -
v_call: TRBV11-2
d_call: TRBD1
j_call: TRBJ2-5
cdr3_nt: TGTGCCAGCAGTAGATTTCCAAGGACAGGACAACAAGAGACCCAGTACTTC
cdr3_aa: CASSRFPRTGQQETQYF

clone_size: -
v_call: TRBV30
d_call: TRBD1
j_call: TRBJ2-3
cdr3_nt: TGTGCCTGGTCGATGACAGGGTACACAGATACGCAGTATTTT
cdr3_aa: CAWSMTGYTDTQYF

clone_size: -
v_call: TRBV27
d_call: TRBD1
j_call: TRBJ2-5
cdr3_nt: TGTGCCAGCAGTCATCGACAGGGCGCGTACCAAGAGACCCAGTACTTC
cdr3_aa: CASSHRQGAYQETQYF

clone_size: -
v_call: TRBV4-1
d_call: -
j_call: TRBJ2-7
cdr3_nt: TGCGCCAGCAGCCCCCGAGGGGTATCGACCTCCTACGAGCAGTACTTC
cdr3_aa: CASSPRGVSTSYEQYF

clone_size: -
v_call: TRBV5-4
d_call: -
j_call: TRBJ1-1
cdr3_nt: TGTGCCAGCAGCCAGGCCGGGGAGAACACTGAAGCTTTCTTT
cdr3_aa: CASSQAGENTEAFF

clone_size: -
v_call: TRBV19
d_call: TRBD2
j_call: TRBJ2-1
cdr3_nt: TGTGCCAGTAGGGGGACTAGCGGGAGGACAACCCATCTCGAGAACTATGAGCAGTTCTTC
cdr3_aa: CASRGTSGRTTHLENYEQFF

clone_size: -
v_call: TRBV11-2
d_call: -
j_call: TRBJ2-7
cdr3_nt: TGTGCCAGCAGCACAGGGAGTAGTGGGTTCTACGAGCAGTACTTC
cdr3_aa: CASSTGSSGFYEQYF

clone_size: -
v_call: TRBV18
d_call: -
j_call: TRBJ1-2
cdr3_nt: TGTGCCAGCTCCCCATCCAGTAACCCTAACTATGGCTACACCTTC
cdr3_aa: CASSPSSNPNYGYTF

clone_size: -
v_call: TRBV28
d_call: TRBD1
j_call: TRBJ1-2
cdr3_nt: TGTGCCAGCAGTTCCCTTGGACAGGGGCAAGACTATGGCTACACCTTC
cdr3_aa: CASSSLGQGQDYGYTF